These 23 T cell receptor beta chains share one sample of origin, sequenced in a study of blood T cell repertoires in COVID-19. TCRdb's table, derived via immunoSEQ multiplex PCR, lists solely in-frame clones and lacks some. The profile shows around 99,000 clones, 80% to 95% of them singletons. The specimen was peripheral blood. The receptors come from a woman aged 25 to 39 with acute or convalescent COVID-19.

The genes are TRBV9 and TRBJ2-7; D gene ambiguous. V lost 0 bases and J lost 4, with 14 bases in between. Per germline, CDR1 SGDLS and CDR2 YYNGEE. The CDR3 extends over 15 amino acids. CDR3 DNA sequence: TGTGCCAGCAGCGTAGGCCCCTCCACCTATTACGAGCAGTACTTC. This encodes CASSVGPSTYYEQYF.

V usage is TRBV7-2 and J usage is TRBJ1-1; a weak D match, TRBD1 (6 bases). Deletions cut 3 bases from V and 0 bases from J, with 8 bases between. Germline CDR1 reads SGHTA; CDR2 reads FQGNSA. The CDR3 covers 14 residues. The CDR3 bases are TGTGCCAGCAGCTTTGGACAGTTGAACACTGAAGCTTTCTTT. This codes for CASSFGQLNTEAFF.

The chain joins TRBV29-1 to TRBJ2-7, with a weak D call TRBD2 (5 bases). This CDR3 spans 12 amino acids. CDR1 is SQVTM and CDR2 is ANQGSEA in the germline V gene. Deletions cut 4 bases from V and 6 bases from J, with 13 bases between. DNA for the CDR3: TGCAGCGTTGGGGCAGAGGGCCGCGAGCAGTACTTC. It encodes CSVGAEGREQYF.

This chain connects TRBV5-8 to TRBJ2-3; a weak D match, TRBD1 (6 bases). CDR3 size: 15 residues. The germline V and J ends were trimmed by 5 bases and 0 bases, with 13 bases remaining between them. Germline CDR1 SGHTS, CDR2 YDEGEE. As DNA, the CDR3 is TGTGCCAGCAGTTCCGGGACAATCAGCACAGATACGCAGTATTTT. Translated: CASSSGTISTDTQYF.

CDR3 coding DNA: TGTGCCAGCAGCCAAGAGGGACAGGGGGCTGGTACGCAGTATTTT. Translation gives CASSQEGQGAGTQYF. V and J are TRBV3-1 (or the pseudogene TRBV3-2) and TRBJ2-3; 12 bases match TRBD1. This CDR3 spans 15 amino acids. The junction had 3 bases not matched to a gene; V was cut back by 0 bases and J by 8 bases. The V gene's germline CDR1 is LGHDT and CDR2 YNNKEL (reference sequence).

This chain joins TRBV30 and TRBJ1-6, with 7 bases fitting TRBD1. The CDR3 is 17 residues long. V lost 4 bases to trimming and J lost 7 bases; unmatched junction nucleotides: 16. Germline values: CDR1 GTSNPN, CDR2 SVGIG (reference sequence). The CDR3 is CAWTPQGRRGGNSPLHF. Here the CDR3 DNA reads TGTGCCTGGACCCCACAGGGGCGGCGTGGGGGGAATTCACCCCTCCACTTT.

This rearrangement joins TRBV6-4 to TRBJ2-3; the D gene is possibly TRBD2 (5 bases). V was cut by 1 base and J by 2 bases, with 13 bases left in between. The CDR3 runs 16 residues. The germline V gene has CDR1 MRHNA and CDR2 SNTAGT. The CDR3 coding sequence is TGTGCCAGCAGTGACTACGGTAGCGAGATCACAGATACGCAGTATTTT. Amino acids: CASSDYGSEITDTQYF.

The chain recombines TRBV6-2 or TRBV6-3 with TRBJ2-7; no clear D. CDR1 is MNHEY, CDR2 SVGEGT, per germline. V was clipped by 2 bases and J by 4 bases, with 15 bases between them. The CDR3 extends over 15 amino acids. CDR3 region: CASSYPPGGLYEQYF. CDR3 in DNA: TGTGCCAGCAGTTACCCACCAGGTGGCTTATACGAGCAGTACTTC.

This clone showed up just once. The chain is built from TRBV29-1 and TRBJ1-2; 9 bases line up with TRBD1. V shed 7 bases and J 3 bases; nucleotides not matched to a gene: 6. The CDR3 totals 13 residues. Per the germline V gene, CDR1 is SQVTM and CDR2 is ANQGSEA. The chain's CDR3 is CSGTGGADYGYTF. CDR3 nucleotides: TGCAGCGGAACAGGGGGCGCGGACTATGGCTACACCTTC.

The chain links TRBV6-1 to TRBJ1-2; 9 positions match TRBD1. The ends lost 2 bases at V and 7 bases at J; junction bases unmatched: 8. Germline loops: CDR1 MNHNS, CDR2 SASEGT. The CDR3 spans 15 residues. In DNA form, the CDR3 reads TGTGCCAGCAGTGAATACGCGGGACAGGGATCTGGCTACACCTTC. This translates into CASSEYAGQGSGYTF.

The chain employs TRBV4-3 and TRBJ2-7; a possible D gene is TRBD2 (5 bases). The V end lost 0 bases, the J end lost 4 bases, and 16 bases lay between the germline ends. The germline V gene encodes CDR1 LGHNA and CDR2 YSLEER. The length of the CDR3 is 16 residues. In nucleotides, the CDR3 is TGCGCCAGCAGCCAAGAGAGCCTGGGAGAGGGTTACGAGCAGTACTTC. This sequence encodes CASSQESLGEGYEQYF.

V and J are TRBV11-2 and TRBJ2-1, with TRBD1 identical over 9 bases. The CDR3 is 16 residues long. The germline gives CDR1 SGHAT, CDR2 FQNNGV. V dropped 0 bases and J dropped 7; count of bases not matched to a gene: 7. In nucleotides, the CDR3 is TGTGCCAGCAGCTTAGAGATGGGACAGGGTAGGAATGAGCAGTTCTTC. It specifies CASSLEMGQGRNEQFF.

The chain links TRBV15 to TRBJ1-2; weak D call: TRBD1 (5 bases). Between the trimmed V and J ends, which lost 3 bases and 5 bases, there was a span of 13 bases. Germline V gives CDR1 LNHNV, CDR2 YYDKDF (reference sequence). The length of the CDR3 is 14 residues. The CDR3 here is CATSRPGEVYGYTF. CDR3 nucleotides: TGTGCCACCAGCAGGCCGGGGGAAGTGTATGGCTACACCTTC.

The V gene is TRBV3-1 (or the pseudogene TRBV3-2), the J gene TRBJ1-2; no clear D gene. This CDR3 has 14 residues. Germline CDR1 reads LGHDT; CDR2 reads YNNKEL (reference sequence). The V and J ends lost 1 base and 3 bases respectively, with 9 bases between them. The CDR3 DNA sequence: TGTGCCAGCAGCCAAGGCCTGAGAGACTATGGCTACACCTTC. Amino acids: CASSQGLRDYGYTF.

V is TRBV19 and J is TRBJ1-2; D may be TRBD1 (6 bases). Germline V CDR1 and CDR2: LNHDA, SQIVND (reference sequence). CDR3 length: 16 residues. V was cut by 4 bases and J by 1 base, with 16 bases left in between. The CDR3 sequence: CASSTYTDRFNYGYTF. The CDR3 DNA sequence: TGTGCCAGTAGTACCTACACGGACAGATTTAACTATGGCTACACCTTC.

This clone is classed as medium-sized. CDR3 bases: TGTGCCAGCAGTTCAACAGGCCTCTACGTTAGGTACTTC. It encodes CASSSTGLYVRYF. The chain recombines TRBV28 with TRBJ2-7, with D possibly TRBD1 on 5 matching bases. CDR1 and CDR2 (germline): MDHEN, SYDVKM. The ends were cut back, 4 bases at V and 12 bases at J, with 19 bases in the middle. CDR3 size: 13 residues. Filled out from reference TRBV28 and TRBJ2-7, the complete variable domain reads DVKVTQSSRYLVKRTGEKVFLECVQDMDHENMFWYRQDPGLGLRLIYFSYDVKMKEKGDIPEGYSVSREKKERFSLILESASTNQTSMYLCASSSTGLYVRYFGPGTRLTVT.

This clone was counted once. V and J are TRBV29-1 and TRBJ1-2; 7 nucleotides match TRBD1. Germline values: CDR1 SQVTM, CDR2 ANQGSEA. Losses at the gene ends were 5 bases for V and 4 bases for J; bases not matched to a gene: 16. The CDR3 has 16 amino acids. In DNA, the CDR3 is TGCAGCGTTAGCCGTCAGAGCGACAGGGTCTCCTATGGCTACACCTTC. Translation gives CSVSRQSDRVSYGYTF.

The chain has TRBV7-6 and TRBJ1-4, with 7 bases identical to TRBD1. V lost 1 base to trimming and J lost 6 bases; unmatched junction nucleotides: 5. Germline-derived CDR1 and CDR2 are SGHVS and FNYEAQ. CDR3 length: 15 residues. CDR3 protein: CASSLVVTGDEKLFF. CDR3 DNA sequence: TGTGCCAGCAGCTTAGTCGTTACAGGGGATGAAAAACTGTTTTTT.

The chain employs TRBV28 and TRBJ1-4; D unresolved. The CDR3 spans 14 residues. Looked up from germline, CDR1 is MDHEN and CDR2 is SYDVKM. Deletions cut 5 bases from V and 6 bases from J, with 13 bases between. The CDR3 loop reads CASSADTEDEKLFF. CDR3 sequence (DNA): TGTGCCAGCAGTGCCGATACGGAGGATGAAAAACTGTTTTTT.

The chain is built from TRBV3-1 (or the pseudogene TRBV3-2) and TRBJ1-2; a weak D match, TRBD1 (5 bases). The CDR3 extends over 14 amino acids. CDR1 and CDR2 (germline): LGHDT, YNNKEL (reference sequence). The V end was cut by 0 bases, the J end by 9 bases, with 14 bases between. CDR3 coding DNA: TGTGCCAGCAGCCAAGATAGGCAGGGAAGACGCTACACCTTC. Translating gives CASSQDRQGRRYTF.

The chain has TRBV30 and TRBJ1-5; no definite D call. The CDR3 has 13 amino acids. Trimming cost V 0 bases and J 6 bases, with 9 bases left between them. Germline CDR1 and CDR2: GTSNPN and SVGIG (reference sequence). For the CDR3, the DNA is TGTGCCTGGAGTGTAGGGAGTGGTCAGCCCCAGCATTTT. Translated: CAWSVGSGQPQHF. Filled out from reference TRBV30 and TRBJ1-5, the complete variable domain reads SQTIHQWPATLVQPVGSPLSLECTVEGTSNPNLYWYRQAAGRGLQLLFYSVGIGQISSEVPQNLSASRPQDRQFILSSKKLLLSDSGFYLCAWSVGSGQPQHFGDGTRLSIL.

The chain joins TRBV5-1 to TRBJ1-4, with TRBD1 as a possible D gene (6 bases). Germline V gene sequence: CDR1 SGHRS, CDR2 YFSETQ. The CDR3 runs 19 residues. Trimming left V 4 bases short and J 0 bases short, with 22 bases between. CDR3 region: CASSPPGQSQRATNEKLFF. The CDR3 region has the DNA TGCGCCAGCAGCCCGCCGGGACAATCCCAGAGGGCAACTAATGAAAAACTGTTTTTT. The full variable domain, rest sourced from reference TRBV5-1 and TRBJ1-4, is KAGVTQTPRYLIKTRGQQVTLSCSPISGHRSVSWYQQTPGQGLQFLFEYFSETQRNKGNFPGRFSGRQFSNSRSEMNVSTLELGDSALYLCASSPPGQSQRATNEKLFFGSGTQLSVL.

This clone was picked up a small number of times. The J gene is TRBJ2-1, the V gene TRBV10-3; D might be TRBD2 (5 bases). Per germline, CDR1 ENHRY and CDR2 SYGVKD. V gave up 0 bases and J gave up 0 bases, with 12 bases separating them. This CDR3 has 17 amino acids. CDR3 residues: CAISESSGKSSYNEQFF. The CDR3 DNA is TGTGCCATCAGTGAGTCCAGCGGCAAGAGCTCCTACAATGAGCAGTTCTTC.